This TCR beta chain derives from a study of human T cells and chemical hapten exposure. Study observations and caveats: Those TCRs sitting above 1 in 1000 frequency stayed the same with DPC sensitization.

The CDR3 is made up of 13 amino acids. The V gene lost 3 bases and the J gene lost 7 bases, with 13 bases spanning the gap. The sample's time point: pre-sensitization, week 0. The treatment denotes: therapeutic diphenylcyclopropenone sensitization with weekly scalp DPC. Whole blood that had not been fractionated was the source of extracted total RNA. Unique molecular identifiers were affixed to discrete cDNA molecules within the library. TCRdb re-derived calls from the RACE reads in MiXCR, one entry per CDR3 protein. The repertoire holds 85,000 to 120,000 distinct CDR3 sequences, 12% seen once, with about 1.6% in the top ten. In regard to this clonotype: Its specificity is unknown.

The receptor's source is a woman aged 45-65 years with alopecia areata. Some clones in this sample may be carry-over from other donors' samples. V is TRBV12-3 or TRBV12-4 and J is TRBJ2-7, with D perhaps matching TRBD1 (6 bases). This material consisted of whole blood, taken in connection with sensitization to the hapten diphenylcyclopropenone (DPC). The DNA for the CDR3 is TGTGCCAGCAGTTTTGGACAGCCGGGTGAGCAGTACTTC. It specifies CASSFGQPGEQYF.